Listed below are T cell receptor beta chains from one sample, sequenced in a study of shared clonotypes between healthy human individuals. Produced via immunoSEQ multiplex PCR; TCRdb's table is partial and in-frame only. Among over a million clones listed, roughly 75% were seen once. The source material was memory CD4+ T cells sorted from blood. The receptors stem from a man in his late teens or twenties in good health. The CDR3 runs from the conserved cysteine through the conserved F or W. Rows may omit the clone size; those that give it use once, few, many or a size class.

V	J	size	CDR3
TRBV18	TRBJ1-2	.	CASSPARGTGVDGYTF
TRBV19	TRBJ2-2	.	CASSLGTPGTGELFF
TRBV19	TRBJ1-5	.	CASSMYSTAEGPQHF
TRBV7-2	TRBJ1-2	.	CASSLEGGVPSYGYTF
TRBV10-3	TRBJ1-4	.	CATRTESTNEKLFF
TRBV5-1	TRBJ2-6	once	CASRPIAGTGGAGANVLTF
TRBV7-8	TRBJ2-7	.	CASSLTIDRVVEQYF
TRBV30	TRBJ2-3	.	CAWDPGTSGRGDTQYF
TRBV19	TRBJ1-1	.	CASSYGDGTEAFF
TRBV2	TRBJ1-2	.	CASRDRNYGYTF
TRBV29-1	TRBJ2-2	.	CSVEDKSGNTGELFF
TRBV6-6	TRBJ2-7	.	CASRRQGSGEQYF
TRBV10-3	TRBJ2-5	once	CAISVGLAGGLVETQYF
TRBV11-1	TRBJ2-3	.	CASSLTDGPSTDTQYF
TRBV29-1	TRBJ2-4	.	CSVEQLLAKNIQYF
TRBV10-3	TRBJ2-2	.	CAISGAGPQRGELFF
TRBV7-9	TRBJ2-7	.	CASSFLYEQYF
TRBV2	TRBJ1-5	.	CASSASEGGAQHF
TRBV11-2	TRBJ1-1	few	CASSQQAPEAFF
TRBV2	TRBJ1-3	.	CASTGSSGNTIYF
TRBV27	TRBJ1-2	.	CASSASQAVVAGYTF
TRBV7-9	TRBJ2-3	.	CASSHDGAGGRLGTQYF
TRBV7-6	TRBJ1-6	.	CASSFGTGGNSPLHF
TRBV5-1	TRBJ1-1	.	CASSRTGLSSTEAFF
TRBV5-4	TRBJ1-2	.	CASSLAGGSANYGYTF
TRBV7-2	TRBJ1-5	.	CASSSETGQPQHF
TRBV29-1	TRBJ2-7	.	CSGTGAIRYF
TRBV10-3	TRBJ2-1	.	CAIRQGWGEQFF
TRBV12-5	TRBJ1-2	.	CASGLVSGGNHYGYTF
TRBV6-5	TRBJ1-5	.	CASSLRGLQPQHF
TRBV5-1	TRBJ2-5	.	CASSELTLSKTQYF
TRBV7-9	TRBJ2-3	.	CASSSAADTQYF
TRBV28	TRBJ2-5	.	CASSPPRGRPETQYF
TRBV11-1	TRBJ2-7	once	CASSSGLAGGLHF
TRBV19	TRBJ2-5	once	CASKSRFVGETQYF
TRBV7-9	TRBJ2-6	.	CASSFSRGTGANVLTF
TRBV7-2	TRBJ2-1	.	CASSLRNYNEQFF
TRBV7-2	TRBJ2-7	.	CASSLNRDRAYEQYF
TRBV5-6	TRBJ1-5	.	CASSEGLSYNQPQHF
TRBV27	TRBJ2-7	.	CASSLGGWSYEQYF
TRBV5-1	TRBJ2-2	once	CASSFQGGNTGELFF